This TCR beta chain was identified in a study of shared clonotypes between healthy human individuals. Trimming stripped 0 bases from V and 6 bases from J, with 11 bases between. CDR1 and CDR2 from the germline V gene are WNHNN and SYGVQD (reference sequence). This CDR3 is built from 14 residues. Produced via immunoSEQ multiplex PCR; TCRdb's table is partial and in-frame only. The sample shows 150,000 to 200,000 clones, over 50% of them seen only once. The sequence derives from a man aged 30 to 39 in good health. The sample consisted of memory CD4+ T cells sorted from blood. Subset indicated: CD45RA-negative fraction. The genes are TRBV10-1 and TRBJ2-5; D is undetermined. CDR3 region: CASSESMAAKTQYF. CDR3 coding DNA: TGCGCCAGCAGTGAGTCGATGGCAGCTAAGACCCAGTACTTC.